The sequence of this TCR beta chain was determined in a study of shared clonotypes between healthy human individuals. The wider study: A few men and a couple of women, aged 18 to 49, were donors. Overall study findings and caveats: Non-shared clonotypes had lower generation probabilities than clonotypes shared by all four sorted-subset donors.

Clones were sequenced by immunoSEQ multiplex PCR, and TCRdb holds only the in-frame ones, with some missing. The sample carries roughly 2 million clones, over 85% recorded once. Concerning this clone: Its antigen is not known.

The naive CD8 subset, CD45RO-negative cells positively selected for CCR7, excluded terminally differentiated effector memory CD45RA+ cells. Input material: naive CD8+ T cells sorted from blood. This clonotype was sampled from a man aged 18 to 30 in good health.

The CDR3 loop is CASSGGESSSYNEQFF. Written as DNA, the CDR3 is TGCGCCAGCAGTGGGGGAGAGTCCTCCTCCTACAATGAGCAGTTCTTC. This chain connects TRBV10-1 to TRBJ2-1; D is perhaps TRBD2 (5 bases). The CDR3 totals 16 residues. Germline CDR1 is WNHNN and CDR2 is SYGVQD (reference sequence). V lost 4 bases, J lost 0 bases, and 13 bases lay in between.